These 14 T cell receptor beta chains originate from one sample sequenced in a study of cytomegalovirus exposure and HLA in healthy donors. Primers: 60 Vbeta forward and 13 Jbeta reverse. TCRdb keeps only in-frame clones here, not all; method: immunoSEQ multiplex PCR. The sample carries some 150,000 clones, 75% recorded once. The sequenced material came from PBMCs. The receptors originated from a man between 40 and 49 years old in good health and CMV-seronegative.

This chain joins TRBV18 and TRBJ1-1; D not certain. CDR1 is KGHSH and CDR2 is LQKENI in the germline V gene. Trimming removed 3 bases at V and 1 base at J, with 6 bases between. The CDR3 spans 13 residues. The CDR3, as DNA: TGTGCCAGCTCACCGTGGCAGAACACTGAAGCTTTCTTT. Translating it yields CASSPWQNTEAFF.

The J gene is TRBJ1-2, the V gene TRBV7-6; D unresolved. The CDR3 is made up of 15 amino acids. CDR1 SGHVS and CDR2 FNYEAQ come from the germline V gene. V dropped 6 bases and J dropped 1 base, with 15 bases sitting between them. CDR3 nucleotide sequence: TGTGCCAGCAGTCAACTAGGGTTTCTTAACTATGGCTACACCTTC. Protein sequence: CASSQLGFLNYGYTF.

The sample holds a few counts of this clone. This rearrangement joins TRBV10-2 to TRBJ1-5; D gene ambiguous. The CDR3 covers 18 residues. The germline V gene has CDR1 WSHSY and CDR2 SAAADI. The V end was cut by 3 bases, the J end by 1 base, with 19 bases between. CDR3 region: CASSEMEGANLSNQPQHF. CDR3 coding DNA: TGCGCCAGCAGTGAAATGGAGGGCGCTAATTTGAGCAATCAGCCCCAGCATTTT.

This clone was observed a single time. This chain links TRBV6-5 with TRBJ1-2, with 10 positions matching TRBD1. From germline, CDR1 is MNHEY and CDR2 SVGAGI. Trimming removed 7 bases from V and 4 bases from J; junction bases left unmatched: 9. The CDR3 has 15 amino acids. The CDR3 bases are TGTGCCAGCACCTCCGGGACAGGGGTATCCTATGGCTACACCTTC. It codes for CASTSGTGVSYGYTF.

The chain carries TRBV2 and TRBJ2-7; 7 nucleotides align to TRBD2. Germline CDR1 SNHLY, CDR2 FYNNEI. V lost 11 bases and J lost 0; bases outside the gene matches: 10. CDR3 length equals 14 residues. The CDR3: CASWDGGISYEQYF. Here the CDR3 DNA reads TGTGCCTCCTGGGACGGGGGGATCTCCTACGAGCAGTACTTC.

The rearrangement joins TRBV28 to TRBJ1-4; unclear D gene. In germline, CDR1 is MDHEN, CDR2 SYDVKM. The V end was cut by 7 bases, the J end by 7 bases, with 19 bases between. The CDR3 runs to 15 residues. The CDR3 DNA sequence: TGTGCCAGCACCTTGCGATCTCCCGGCGGTGAAAAACTGTTTTTT. It codes for CASTLRSPGGEKLFF.

The rearrangement joins TRBV5-7 to TRBJ2-7; 10 positions agree with TRBD1. TRBV5-7 is given ORF status, its function remaining uncertain. The CDR3 consists of 15 residues. Trimming cost V 4 bases and J 1 base; bases outside gene matches: 5. CDR3 bases: TGTGCCAGCAGCCCCAGGGGACAGGGGTCCTACGAGCAGTACTTC. It codes for CASSPRGQGSYEQYF.

The chain joins TRBV5-6 to TRBJ2-5, with D possibly matching TRBD1 (6 bases). CDR1 is SGHDT and CDR2 is YYEEEE in the germline V gene. Between the trimmed V and J ends, which lost 5 bases and 5 bases, there was a span of 13 bases. The CDR3 loop spans 13 amino acids. The CDR3 DNA reads as TGTGCCAGCAGTTACAGGGAGTGGGAGACCCAGTACTTC. Translated: CASSYREWETQYF. The whole variable domain, filled in from reference TRBV5-6 and TRBJ2-5, reads DAGVTQSPTHLIKTRGQQVTLRCSPKSGHDTVSWYQQALGQGPQFIFQYYEEEERQRGNFPDRFSGHQFPNYSSELNVNALLLGDSALYLCASSYREWETQYFGPGTRLLVL.

The chain links TRBV29-1 to TRBJ1-2, with 8 bases matching TRBD1. The CDR3 runs to 14 residues. Germline CDR1 SQVTM, CDR2 ANQGSEA. J was trimmed by 0 bases and V by 5 bases; bases with no gene match: 5. For the CDR3, the DNA is TGCAGCGTTCGTCAGGACAGGGCTAACTATGGCTACACCTTC. Its translation is CSVRQDRANYGYTF.

The V and J genes are TRBV19 and TRBJ2-6; no definite D call. The V end was cut by 9 bases, the J end by 0 bases, with 3 bases between. The CDR3 sequence is 12 residues long. The germline gives CDR1 LNHDA, CDR2 SQIVND (reference sequence). The CDR3 coding sequence is TGTGCCAGCGGCTCTGGGGCCAACGTCCTGACTTTC. It codes for CASGSGANVLTF.

This clone has more than one count but fewer than ten. This chain links TRBV15 with TRBJ1-2; 10 nucleotides line up with TRBD1. This CDR3 is built from 16 residues. With 0 bases clipped from V and 5 bases from J, the junction kept 6 bases outside the gene matches. The germline V gene encodes CDR1 LNHNV and CDR2 YYDKDF (reference sequence). The CDR3 DNA follows: TGTGCCACCAGCAGAGATCTCCCGGGACAGGGGTATGGCTACACCTTC. Protein: CATSRDLPGQGYGYTF.

The J gene is TRBJ2-1, the V gene TRBV2; D gene uncertain. Germline V CDR1 and CDR2: SNHLY, FYNNEI. This CDR3 is 13 amino acids long. Trimming shortened V by 3 bases and J by 4 bases, and 7 bases separated the two germline ends. This CDR3 is CASSEEQYNEQFF. The CDR3, as DNA: TGTGCCAGCAGTGAGGAACAGTACAATGAGCAGTTCTTC. Supplemented by reference TRBV2 and TRBJ2-1, the full variable domain reads EPEVTQTPSHQVTQMGQEVILRCVPISNHLYFYWYRQILGQKVEFLVSFYNNEISEKSEIFDDQFSVERPDGSNFTLKIRSTKLEDSAMYFCASSEEQYNEQFFGPGTRLTVL.

The rearrangement joins TRBV7-2 to TRBJ1-4, with D possibly TRBD1 on 6 matching bases. V dropped 2 bases and J dropped 15 bases, with 22 bases sitting between them. Germline V gene lookup returns CDR1 SGHTA and CDR2 FQGNSA. The CDR3 has 15 amino acids. CDR3 residues: CASSLPPNLGGAMFF. In DNA form, the CDR3 reads TGTGCCAGCAGCTTACCCCCGAATTTAGGGGGGGCGATGTTTTTT.

This clone was counted between two and nine times. V and J are TRBV6-5 and TRBJ1-5; weak D call: TRBD1 (5 bases). CDR1 MNHEY and CDR2 SVGAGI come from the germline V gene. V dropped 4 bases and J dropped 6 bases, with 13 bases sitting between them. The CDR3 consists of 14 residues. For the CDR3, the DNA is TGTGCCAGCAGTTCTCAAGGGGTGAGTCAGCCCCAGCATTTT. Protein: CASSSQGVSQPQHF.